The clone carrying this T cell receptor beta chain appeared a few times. What it recognizes is unknown. From germline, CDR1 is SNHLY and CDR2 FYNNEI. V was clipped by 8 bases and J by 6 bases, with 17 bases between them. The CDR3 runs 13 residues. These data come from a study of beta chain features in type 1 diabetes. Study as a whole: Patients were similar to healthy donors in age and gender (as well as in cell yields).

Study-wide points: Reduced insertions and increased deletions marked VDJ junctions in type 1 diabetes patients. Researchers report that Type 1 diabetes patients had moderately but significantly shorter TCRB CDR3s across all four CD4+ subsets.

The authors reverse transcribed all of the isolated RNA, so sequencing captured expressed TCRB transcripts. Profiled with immunoSEQ multiplex PCR; TCRdb holds only in-frame clones, not every one. The sample consists of 300,000 to 400,000 clones, 8.5% to 10% of them appearing once. Sorting based on CD45RO/CCR7/CD25/CD127/CD95/CD27 separated CD4+ naive, central memory, regulatory and stem cell-like memory cells. Purity exceeded 98% in all sorted populations. V is TRBV2 and J is TRBJ2-7; TRBD2 is a possible D gene (6 bases). The sample comprised central memory CD4+ T cells from blood. The sequence was collected from a man aged 30 to 39 with type 1 diabetes. Here the CDR3 reads CASLWEAEGEQYF. Here the CDR3 DNA reads TGTGCCAGCCTCTGGGAGGCGGAAGGCGAGCAGTACTTC.